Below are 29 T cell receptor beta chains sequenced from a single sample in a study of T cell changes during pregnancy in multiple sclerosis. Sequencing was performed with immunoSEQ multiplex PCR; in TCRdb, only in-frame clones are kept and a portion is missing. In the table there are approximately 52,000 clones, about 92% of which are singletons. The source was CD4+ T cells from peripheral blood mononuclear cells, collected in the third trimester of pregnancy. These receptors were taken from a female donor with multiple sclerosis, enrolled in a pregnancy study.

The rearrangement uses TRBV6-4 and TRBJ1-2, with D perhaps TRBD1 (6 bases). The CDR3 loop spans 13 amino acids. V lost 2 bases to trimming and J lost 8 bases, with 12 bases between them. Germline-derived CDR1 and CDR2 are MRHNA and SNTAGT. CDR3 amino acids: CASSDPGGRGYTF. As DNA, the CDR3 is TGTGCCAGCAGTGACCCGGGGGGCAGAGGCTACACCTTC.

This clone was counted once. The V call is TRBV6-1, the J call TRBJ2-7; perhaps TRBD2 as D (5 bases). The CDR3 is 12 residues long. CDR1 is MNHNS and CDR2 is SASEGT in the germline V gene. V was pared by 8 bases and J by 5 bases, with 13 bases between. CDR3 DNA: TGTGCCAGCGACCCCACGGGAAACGAGCAGTACTTC. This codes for CASDPTGNEQYF.

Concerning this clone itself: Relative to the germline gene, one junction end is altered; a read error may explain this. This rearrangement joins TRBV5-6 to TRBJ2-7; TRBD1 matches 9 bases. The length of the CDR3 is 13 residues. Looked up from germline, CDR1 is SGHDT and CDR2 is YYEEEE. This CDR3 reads CASRLGTGWKQYF. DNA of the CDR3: TGTGCCAGCAGGTTGGGGACAGGGTGGAAGCAGTACTTC.

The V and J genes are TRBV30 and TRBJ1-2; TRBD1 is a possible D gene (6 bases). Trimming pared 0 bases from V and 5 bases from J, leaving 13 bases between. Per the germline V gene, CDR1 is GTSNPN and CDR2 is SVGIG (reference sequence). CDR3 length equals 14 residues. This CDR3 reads CAWSVGHTDYGYTF. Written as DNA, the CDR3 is TGTGCCTGGAGTGTGGGACACACTGATTATGGCTACACCTTC.

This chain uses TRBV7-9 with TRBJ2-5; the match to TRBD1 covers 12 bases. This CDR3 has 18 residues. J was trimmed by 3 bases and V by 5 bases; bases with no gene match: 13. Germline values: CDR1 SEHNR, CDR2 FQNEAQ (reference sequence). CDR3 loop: CASSDYTGTGGRKETQYF. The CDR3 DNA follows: TGTGCCAGCAGCGATTATACTGGGACAGGGGGCAGGAAAGAGACCCAGTACTTC. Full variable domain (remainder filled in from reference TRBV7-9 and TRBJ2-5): DTGVSQNPRHKITKRGQNVTFRCDPISEHNRLYWYRQTLGQGPEFLTYFQNEAQLEKSRLLSDRFSAERPKGSFSTLEIQRTEQGDSAMYLCASSDYTGTGGRKETQYFGPGTRLLVL.

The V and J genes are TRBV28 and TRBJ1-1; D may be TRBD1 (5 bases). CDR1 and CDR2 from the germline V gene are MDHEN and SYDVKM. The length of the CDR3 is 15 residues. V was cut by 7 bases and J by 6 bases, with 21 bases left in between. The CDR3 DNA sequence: TGTGCCAGCATTGAAAGGAAAAAGGGGTTCTCTGAAGCTTTCTTT. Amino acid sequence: CASIERKKGFSEAFF.

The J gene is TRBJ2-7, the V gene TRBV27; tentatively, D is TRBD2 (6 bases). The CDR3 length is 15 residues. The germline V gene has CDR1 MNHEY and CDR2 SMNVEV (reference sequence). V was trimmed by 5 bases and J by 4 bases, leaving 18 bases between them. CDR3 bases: TGTGCCAGCAGTCCCCGGGGAGGAAGGGAGTACGAGCAGTACTTC. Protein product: CASSPRGGREYEQYF.

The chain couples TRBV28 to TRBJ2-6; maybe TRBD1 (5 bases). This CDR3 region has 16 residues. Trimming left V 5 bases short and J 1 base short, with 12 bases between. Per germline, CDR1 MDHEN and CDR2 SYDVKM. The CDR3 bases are TGTGCCAGCAGTCCTACGCCAGGGTCTGGGGCCAACGTCCTGACTTTC. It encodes CASSPTPGSGANVLTF.

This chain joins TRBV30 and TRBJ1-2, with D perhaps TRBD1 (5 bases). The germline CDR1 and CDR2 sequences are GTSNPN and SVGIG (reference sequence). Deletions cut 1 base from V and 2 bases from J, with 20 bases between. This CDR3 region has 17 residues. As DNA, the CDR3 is TGTGCCTGGAGTGAGGGGCAGGGCAGTGTGCCCAACTATGGCTACACCTTC. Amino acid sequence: CAWSEGQGSVPNYGYTF.

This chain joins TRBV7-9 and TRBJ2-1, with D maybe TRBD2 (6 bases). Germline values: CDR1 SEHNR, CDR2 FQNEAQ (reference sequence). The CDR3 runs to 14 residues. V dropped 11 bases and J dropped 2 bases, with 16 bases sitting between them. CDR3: CAAQRGNTYNEQFF. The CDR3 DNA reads TGTGCCGCCCAACGGGGGAATACCTACAATGAGCAGTTCTTC. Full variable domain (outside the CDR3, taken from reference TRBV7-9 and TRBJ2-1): DTGVSQNPRHKITKRGQNVTFRCDPISEHNRLYWYRQTLGQGPEFLTYFQNEAQLEKSRLLSDRFSAERPKGSFSTLEIQRTEQGDSAMYLCAAQRGNTYNEQFFGPGTRLTVL.

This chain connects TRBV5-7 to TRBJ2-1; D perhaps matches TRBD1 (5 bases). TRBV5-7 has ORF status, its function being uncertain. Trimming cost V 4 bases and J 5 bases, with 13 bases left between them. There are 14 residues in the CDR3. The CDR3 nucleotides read TGTGCCAGCAGCCCCTTGACAGTGAACAATGAGCAGTTCTTC. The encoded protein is CASSPLTVNNEQFF.

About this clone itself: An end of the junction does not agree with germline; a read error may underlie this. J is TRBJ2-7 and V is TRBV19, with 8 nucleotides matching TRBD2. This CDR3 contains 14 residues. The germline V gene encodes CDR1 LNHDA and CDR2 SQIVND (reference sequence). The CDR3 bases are TGTGCCAGTAGTAGCCGCGGGAGGACGGACGAGCAGTGCTTC. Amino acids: CASSSRGRTDEQCF.

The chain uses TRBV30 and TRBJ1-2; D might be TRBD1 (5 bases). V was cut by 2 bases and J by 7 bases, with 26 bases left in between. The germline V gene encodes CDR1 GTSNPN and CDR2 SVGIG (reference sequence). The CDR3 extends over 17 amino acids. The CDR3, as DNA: TGTGCCTGGAGTCCGAATCCGGGACGGCCTTTGGAGGGTGGCTACACCTTC. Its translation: CAWSPNPGRPLEGGYTF.

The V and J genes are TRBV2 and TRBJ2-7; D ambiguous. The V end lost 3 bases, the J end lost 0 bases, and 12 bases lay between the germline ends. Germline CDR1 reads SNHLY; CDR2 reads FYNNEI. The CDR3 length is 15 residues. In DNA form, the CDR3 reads TGTGCCAGCAGTGAGACGCAGGTACCCTCCTACGAGCAGTACTTC. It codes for CASSETQVPSYEQYF.

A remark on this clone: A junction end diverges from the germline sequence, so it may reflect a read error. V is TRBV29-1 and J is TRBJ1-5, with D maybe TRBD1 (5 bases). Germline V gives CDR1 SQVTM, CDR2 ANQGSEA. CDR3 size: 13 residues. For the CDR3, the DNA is TGCAGCGTTGGGGGGGGGTACAATCGGCCCCAGCATTTT. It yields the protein CSVGGGYNRPQHF.

CDR3 sequence reads: CASRTAGQETQYF. CDR3 in DNA: TGCGCCAGCAGAACAGCGGGCCAAGAGACCCAGTACTTC. The rearrangement uses TRBV10-2 and TRBJ2-5, with D perhaps TRBD2 (6 bases). The CDR3 is made up of 13 amino acids. The germline gives CDR1 WSHSY, CDR2 SAAADI. V lost 6 bases and J lost 1, with 9 bases in between.

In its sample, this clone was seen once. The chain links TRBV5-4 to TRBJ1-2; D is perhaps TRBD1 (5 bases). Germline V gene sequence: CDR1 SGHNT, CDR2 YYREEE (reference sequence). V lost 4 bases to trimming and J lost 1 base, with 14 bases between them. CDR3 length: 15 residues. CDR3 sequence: CASSPTPDSNYGYTF. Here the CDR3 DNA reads TGTGCCAGCAGCCCCACCCCAGACAGTAACTATGGCTACACCTTC. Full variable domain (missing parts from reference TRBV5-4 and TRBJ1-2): ETGVTQSPTHLIKTRGQQVTLRCSSQSGHNTVSWYQQALGQGPQFIFQYYREEENGRGNFPPRFSGLQFPNYSSELNVNALELDDSALYLCASSPTPDSNYGYTFGSGTRLTVV.

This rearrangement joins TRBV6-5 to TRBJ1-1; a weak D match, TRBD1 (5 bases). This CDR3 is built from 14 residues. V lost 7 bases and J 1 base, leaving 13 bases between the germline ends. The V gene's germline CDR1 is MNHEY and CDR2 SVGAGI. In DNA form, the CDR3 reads TGTGCCAGCAAACCAACGACAGAGAACACTGAAGCTTTCTTT. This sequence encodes CASKPTTENTEAFF.

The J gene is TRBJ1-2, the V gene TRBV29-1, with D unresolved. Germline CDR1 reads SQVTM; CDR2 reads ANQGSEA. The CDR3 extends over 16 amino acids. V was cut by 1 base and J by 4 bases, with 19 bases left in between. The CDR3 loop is CSVEAPGGSEVYGYTF. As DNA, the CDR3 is TGCAGCGTTGAAGCGCCGGGAGGTTCTGAGGTCTATGGCTACACCTTC.

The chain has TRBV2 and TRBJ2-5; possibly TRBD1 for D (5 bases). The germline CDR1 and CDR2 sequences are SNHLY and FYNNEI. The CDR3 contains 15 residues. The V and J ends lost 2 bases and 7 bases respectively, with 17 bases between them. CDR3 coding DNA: TGTGCCAGCAGTGAACGTGACAGAGCCCTAGGGACCCAGTACTTC. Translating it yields CASSERDRALGTQYF.

Here the CDR3 reads CASSLLGNGQDTQYF. In DNA form, the CDR3 reads TGTGCCAGCAGTTTACTGGGTAATGGGCAAGATACGCAGTATTTT. This chain links TRBV27 with TRBJ2-3; no clear D gene. Between the trimmed V and J ends, which lost 2 bases and 5 bases, there was a span of 14 bases. The length of the CDR3 is 15 residues. Germline CDR1 MNHEY, CDR2 SMNVEV (reference sequence).

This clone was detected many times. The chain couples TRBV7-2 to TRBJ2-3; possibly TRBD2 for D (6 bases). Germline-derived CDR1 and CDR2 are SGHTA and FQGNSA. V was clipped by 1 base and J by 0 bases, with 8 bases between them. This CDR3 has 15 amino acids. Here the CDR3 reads CASSLVAVSTDTQYF. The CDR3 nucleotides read TGTGCCAGCAGCTTAGTAGCGGTGAGCACAGATACGCAGTATTTT.

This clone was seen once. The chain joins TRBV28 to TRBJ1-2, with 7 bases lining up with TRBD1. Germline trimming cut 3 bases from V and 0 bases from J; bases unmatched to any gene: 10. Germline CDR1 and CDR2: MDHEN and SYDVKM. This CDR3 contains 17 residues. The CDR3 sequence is CASSFDTYRGSNYGYTF. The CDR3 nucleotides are TGTGCCAGCAGTTTCGATACGTACAGGGGCTCTAACTATGGCTACACCTTC.

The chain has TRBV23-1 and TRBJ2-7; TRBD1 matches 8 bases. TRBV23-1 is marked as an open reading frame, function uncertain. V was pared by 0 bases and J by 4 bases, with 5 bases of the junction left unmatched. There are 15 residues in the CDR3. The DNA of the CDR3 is TGCGCCAGCAGTCAATCCCCCCAGGGGGCATACGAGCAGTACTTC. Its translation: CASSQSPQGAYEQYF.

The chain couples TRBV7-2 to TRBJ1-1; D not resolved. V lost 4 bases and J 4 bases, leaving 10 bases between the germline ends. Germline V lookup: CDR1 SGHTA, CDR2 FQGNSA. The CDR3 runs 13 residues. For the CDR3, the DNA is TGTGCCAGCAGCTCGACGGAGGGCACTGAAGCTTTCTTT. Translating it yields CASSSTEGTEAFF.

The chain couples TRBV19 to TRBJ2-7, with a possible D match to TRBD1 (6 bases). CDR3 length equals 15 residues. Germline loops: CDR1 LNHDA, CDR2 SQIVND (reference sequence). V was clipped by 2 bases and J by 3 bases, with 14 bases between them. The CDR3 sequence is CASSILGGEDYEQYF. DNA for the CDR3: TGTGCCAGTAGTATATTAGGGGGTGAGGACTACGAGCAGTACTTC.

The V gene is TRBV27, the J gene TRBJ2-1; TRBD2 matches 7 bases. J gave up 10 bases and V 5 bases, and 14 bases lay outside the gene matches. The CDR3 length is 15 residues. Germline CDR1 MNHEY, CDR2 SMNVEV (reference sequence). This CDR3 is CASSPGVAGREEQFF. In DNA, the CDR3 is TGTGCCAGCAGTCCTGGGGTAGCGGGCCGAGAAGAGCAGTTCTTC.

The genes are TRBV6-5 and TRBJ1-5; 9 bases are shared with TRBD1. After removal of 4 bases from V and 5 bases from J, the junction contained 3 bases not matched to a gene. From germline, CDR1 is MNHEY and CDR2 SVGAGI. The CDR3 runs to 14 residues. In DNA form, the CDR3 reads TGTGCCAGCAGTTTCGGACAGGGGTATCAGCCCCAGCATTTT. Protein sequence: CASSFGQGYQPQHF.

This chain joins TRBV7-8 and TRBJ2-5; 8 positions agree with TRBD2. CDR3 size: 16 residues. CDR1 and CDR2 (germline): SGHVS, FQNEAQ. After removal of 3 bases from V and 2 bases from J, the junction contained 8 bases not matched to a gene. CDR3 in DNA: TGTGCCAGCAGCTTTGAAGCGGGAGTGGGTCAAGAGACCCAGTACTTC. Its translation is CASSFEAGVGQETQYF.